The entry below gives a single TCR beta chain sequence along with its context. This clonotype was counted at least ten times. Its antigen remains unidentified. The record has no base qualities; no much larger clone is one base away. This specimen belongs to a study of blood T cells in healthy people across ages (dated by TCRdb to about 2015). General notes on the study: Template switching captured roughly one uniquely barcoded TCR beta cDNA molecule per two T cells in model experiments. To avoid experimental bias, donors of different ages were spread randomly across the sequencing lanes. Using deep sequencing normalized with unique cDNA molecular identifiers, the study measured how TCR beta repertoire diversity changes with age. Two additional independent replicas of 1 million unique cDNA reads from the same blood draw were analyzed for two donors (one aged 18 to 30 and one aged 80 or older). The donors were split into four age groups: young (average 16 years), middle-aged (39), aged (more than 60) and long-lived (under 90).

Library preparation was by 5' RACE. The sequencer was an Illumina HiSeq 2500. A second PCR of roughly 6 to 12 cycles was performed with a sample-barcoded 5' primer and a J-beta primer mix. A template-switch 5' adaptor carrying 12 random nucleotides introduced a unique molecular identifier onto each TCR beta cDNA molecule. At least 2.5 million CDR3-containing paired-end reads were obtained from each sample. All of the RNA was converted into first-strand cDNA using the Mint cDNA synthesis kit, with a TRBC-specific oligonucleotide serving as the primer. After uracil-DNA glycosylase treatment, a first 18-cycle PCR used universal primers M1SS and BC2_uni_R on all cDNA. The authors' pipeline ran thus. For normalization, 1 million high-quality reads, each with a distinct molecular identifier, were randomly selected from each sample. Reads with shared molecular identifiers were discarded instead of being binned into consensus sequences. CDR3 identification, clonotype clustering and error correction used MiTCR with a Q25 quality threshold and the strictest error-elimination algorithm. Lower-bound total TCR beta diversity was estimated with a nonparametric unseen species model using Euler transformation. In-frame beta chains were kept once TCRdb had trimmed the public reads at Q25 with fastp and called clones with MiXCR. All rows with the same CDR3 protein become a single entry with the most common DNA and genes. Clone size and V and J calls follow TCRdb, not the original study. The sample records hundreds of thousands of distinct CDR3 sequences, 32% of which are singletons. The ten most abundant clones make up over 15% of the sample.

Systemically healthy Caucasian individuals from Russia, 39 in total and aged about 6 to 95 years, were included as donors. Each donor gave 9.5 to 10 milliliters of peripheral blood, drawn into EDTA-treated Vacutainer tubes. Ficoll-Paque density-gradient centrifugation was used to isolate PBMCs, with at least 6.5 million obtained per sample. Trizol reagent was used to extract total RNA from the PBMCs, yielding at least 5.5 micrograms per sample. Naive CD45RAhigh/CD27high T cell percentages were measured by flow cytometry on a PBMC aliquot from every donor. CDR1 and CDR2 are read off the germline V gene as SGHTA and FQGNSA. The CDR3 runs 16 residues from the cysteine to the phenylalanine. This entry keeps only the CDR3 DNA: 48 bases, framed from base 1. The germline V end is reduced by 3 bases and the J end by 6 bases; junction bases left unmatched: 5. Overall study results and their limits: Donor CMV infection status was unknown, potentially confounding age-related changes in expanded clonotypes. Compared with the aged group, the long-lived group had more naive CD4+ T cells, fewer expanded clones and increased TCR diversity, suggesting age selection. Observed TCR beta diversity per million T cells fell roughly linearly with age, and a significant reduction was already apparent by age around 44. Conclusive comparison of naive and antigen-experienced compartments was prevented by the profiling of bulk unsorted PBMCs. Observed TCR beta diversity correlated strongly with the percentage of naive T cells measured by flow cytometry. Estimates of total diversity from one million sequenced T cells were regarded as lower bounds and underestimates.

The rearranged chain carries TRBV7-2 and TRBJ2-1; TRBD2 lines up with 13 middle nucleotides. The sample consisted of blood. This TCR was recovered from a woman older than 75 in good health. Donor details come from another sample of the same person, matched by shared clones. The nucleotide sequence reads as follows: TGTGCCAGCAGCTTGATACTAGCGGGGGGGTTCAATGAGCAGTTCTTC. It codes for CASSLILAGGFNEQFF.